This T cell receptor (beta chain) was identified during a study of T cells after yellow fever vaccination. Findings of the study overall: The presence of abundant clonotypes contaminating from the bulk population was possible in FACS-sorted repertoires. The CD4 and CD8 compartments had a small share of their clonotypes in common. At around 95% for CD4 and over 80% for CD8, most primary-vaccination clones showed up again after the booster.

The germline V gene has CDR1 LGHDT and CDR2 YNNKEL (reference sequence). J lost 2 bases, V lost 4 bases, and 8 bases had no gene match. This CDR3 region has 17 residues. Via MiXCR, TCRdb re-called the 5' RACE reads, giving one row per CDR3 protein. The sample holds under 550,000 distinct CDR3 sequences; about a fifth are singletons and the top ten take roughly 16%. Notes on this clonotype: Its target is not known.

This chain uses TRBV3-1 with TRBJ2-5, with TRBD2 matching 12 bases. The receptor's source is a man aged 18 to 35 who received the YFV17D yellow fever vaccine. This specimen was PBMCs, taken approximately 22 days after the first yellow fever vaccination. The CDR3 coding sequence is TGTGCCAGCAGCCTCTACGGGACTAGCGGGCCGCAAGAGACCCAGTACTTC. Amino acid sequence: CASSLYGTSGPQETQYF.